The 26 T cell receptor beta chains below all came from one sample that was sequenced in a study of T cells in Graves' hyperthyroidism and ophthalmopathy. Template material for amplifying TCR beta CDR3 regions consisted of RNA transcripts. Using the HTBI primer set, a first-round RT-PCR was run on the TCR CDR3. TCRdb reanalysed the multiplex PCR reads using MiXCR and keeps one entry per CDR3 protein. The table has more than 300,000 distinct CDR3 sequences, 11% to 15% seen once. The sequencing sample was made of blood. The receptor set was obtained from a woman younger than 45 with Graves' hyperthyroidism.

The chain has TRBV18 and TRBJ2-6; possible D gene TRBD1, 5 bases. Trimming removed 3 bases at V and 4 bases at J, with 13 bases between. Germline V gene sequence: CDR1 KGHSH, CDR2 LQKENI. CDR3 length: 16 residues. The CDR3 spells CASSPIRGAGANVLTF. The CDR3 bases are TGTGCCAGCTCACCCATAAGGGGTGCAGGGGCCAACGTCCTGACTTTC.

The chain is built from TRBV20-1 and TRBJ2-1, with 8 bases identical to TRBD2. V shed 5 bases, J shed 2 bases, and the junction held 11 bases outside the gene matches. This CDR3 is 16 amino acids long. Germline assignment: CDR1 DFQATT and CDR2 SNEGSKA (reference sequence). The CDR3 protein is CSAFEVGTSTYNEQFF. The CDR3 DNA follows: TGCAGTGCTTTCGAGGTCGGGACTAGTACCTACAATGAGCAGTTCTTC.

Of note for this clonotype: This likely comes from a read error, as the CDR3 has no conserved phenylalanine or tryptophan at its end. Because the CDR3's place on the DNA is in doubt, the DNA is left out and the CDR3 is given as listed by TCRdb. V gene TRBV6-2 or TRBV6-3 combines with J gene TRBJ1-1. Per the germline V gene, CDR1 is MNHEY and CDR2 is SVGEGT. From its first to its last residue, the CDR3 has 12 amino acids. The CDR3 sequence: CASSREGTEAFL.

V usage is TRBV5-5 and J usage is TRBJ2-5; D possibly matches TRBD1 or TRBD2 (5 bases each). Trimming took off 4 bases at V and 4 bases at J, with 20 bases between the two ends. The germline V gene encodes CDR1 SGHKS and CDR2 YYEKEE (reference sequence). The CDR3 is 16 residues long. For the CDR3, the DNA is TGTGCCAGCAGCGAGACCGGGACCGTCGAAGGAGAGACCCAGTACTTC. This gives the protein CASSETGTVEGETQYF.

This clonotype showed up many times. The rearrangement links TRBV13 to TRBJ2-7; TRBD2 matches 12 bases. J lost 7 bases, V lost 5 bases, and 12 bases had no gene match. The CDR3 runs to 16 residues. Germline assignment: CDR1 PRHDT and CDR2 FYEKMQ (reference sequence). CDR3 DNA sequence: TGTGCCAGCAGCCCCCGTGTACTAGCGGGAGGCGATGAGCAGTACTTC. Residues: CASSPRVLAGGDEQYF.

This clonotype was detected ten times or more. J is TRBJ2-1 and V is TRBV27; D tentatively reads TRBD1 or TRBD2 (6 bases each). Trimming stripped 7 bases from V and 7 bases from J, with 14 bases between. CDR1 and CDR2 (germline): MNHEY, SMNVEV (reference sequence). CDR3 length: 13 amino acids. The CDR3 here is CASTGGAENEQFF. The CDR3 DNA follows: TGTGCCAGCACCGGGGGCGCGGAAAATGAGCAGTTCTTC.

This clonotype was seen a handful of times. The chain is built from TRBV30 and TRBJ1-1; D is possibly TRBD1 (5 bases). V was cut by 5 bases and J by 7 bases, with 20 bases left in between. The CDR3 has 14 residues. Germline V gives CDR1 GTSNPN, CDR2 SVGIG (reference sequence). CDR3 region: CAWEYDSSEFEAFF. CDR3 nucleotides: TGTGCCTGGGAGTATGACAGTTCCGAATTTGAAGCTTTCTTT. Drawing the rest from reference TRBV30 and TRBJ1-1, the complete variable domain is SQTIHQWPATLVQPVGSPLSLECTVEGTSNPNLYWYRQAAGRGLQLLFYSVGIGQISSEVPQNLSASRPQDRQFILSSKKLLLSDSGFYLCAWEYDSSEFEAFFGQGTRLTVV.

This clonotype has a count of ten or more. V usage is TRBV28 and J usage is TRBJ1-5; D uncertain. This CDR3 is built from 12 residues. In germline, CDR1 is MDHEN, CDR2 SYDVKM. The V end lost 4 bases, the J end lost 4 bases, and 5 bases lay between the germline ends. The chain's CDR3 is CASSSTNQPQHF. For the CDR3, the DNA is TGTGCCAGCAGTTCGACTAATCAGCCCCAGCATTTT. The full variable domain, rest sourced from reference TRBV28 and TRBJ1-5, is DVKVTQSSRYLVKRTGEKVFLECVQDMDHENMFWYRQDPGLGLRLIYFSYDVKMKEKGDIPEGYSVSREKKERFSLILESASTNQTSMYLCASSSTNQPQHFGDGTRLSIL.

This clonotype was detected ten times or more. This sequence joins TRBV28 and TRBJ2-1, with 11 bases identical to TRBD1. The ends lost 2 bases at V and 5 bases at J; junction bases unmatched: 11. Germline values: CDR1 MDHEN, CDR2 SYDVKM. CDR3 length equals 18 residues. The CDR3 spells CASSLGWIRDRGDNEQFF. CDR3 DNA: TGTGCCAGCAGTTTAGGGTGGATTAGGGACAGGGGGGACAATGAGCAGTTCTTC. The complete variable domain, with remaining parts taken from reference TRBV28 and TRBJ2-1, reads DVKVTQSSRYLVKRTGEKVFLECVQDMDHENMFWYRQDPGLGLRLIYFSYDVKMKEKGDIPEGYSVSREKKERFSLILESASTNQTSMYLCASSLGWIRDRGDNEQFFGPGTRLTVL.

A few counts support this clonotype. V is TRBV18 and J is TRBJ2-5; TRBD1 aligns across 10 bases. Per germline, CDR1 KGHSH and CDR2 LQKENI. The CDR3 covers 15 residues. The V gene end was trimmed by 2 bases and the J gene end by 4 bases; junction bases not matched to a gene: 4. The CDR3 region is CASSPNRDRGETQYF. The CDR3 DNA reads as TGTGCCAGCTCACCAAACCGGGACAGGGGAGAGACCCAGTACTTC.

This clonotype was picked up a small number of times. V gene TRBV15 combines with J gene TRBJ2-3; 13 bases are shared with TRBD2. V dropped 1 base and J dropped 1; count of bases not matched to a gene: 8. CDR1 is LNHNV and CDR2 is YYDKDF in the germline V gene (reference sequence). The CDR3 consists of 19 residues. The CDR3 nucleotides are TGTGCCACCAGCAGAGCACAACTAGCGGGAGGGCCCGGCACAGATACGCAGTATTTT. This gives the protein CATSRAQLAGGPGTDTQYF.

In this sample, this clonotype turned up many times. This chain links TRBV12-3 or TRBV12-4 with TRBJ2-7; TRBD1 matches at 7 bases. The V gene end was trimmed by 6 bases and the J gene end by 6 bases; junction bases not matched to a gene: 8. This CDR3 has 13 amino acids. The CDR3 is CASSLTQGPEQYF. DNA for the CDR3: TGTGCCAGCAGCTTAACACAGGGGCCCGAGCAGTACTTC.

This clonotype was detected many times. This chain links TRBV3-1 with TRBJ2-3; D ambiguous. Germline V gene sequence: CDR1 LGHDT, CDR2 YNNKEL (reference sequence). The CDR3 loop spans 15 amino acids. Trimming took 4 bases from V and 0 from J, leaving 11 bases between them. The CDR3 sequence: CASSPTRSSTDTQYF. The CDR3 nucleotides read TGTGCCAGCAGCCCCACTCGCTCCAGCACAGATACGCAGTATTTT.

In its sample, this clonotype was seen a few times. J is TRBJ1-3 and V is TRBV9, with TRBD1 as a possible D gene (5 bases). Germline CDR1 and CDR2: SGDLS and YYNGEE. The V and J ends lost 0 bases and 4 bases respectively, with 8 bases between them. The CDR3 runs 14 residues. The CDR3 DNA reads as TGTGCCAGCAGCGTAGGAGGGGACGGAAACACCATATATTTT. It translates to CASSVGGDGNTIYF. The full variable domain, in which reference TRBV9 and TRBJ1-3 provide the parts outside the CDR3, is DSGVTQTPKHLITATGQRVTLRCSPRSGDLSVYWYQQSLDQGLQFLIQYYNGEERAKGNILERFSAQQFPDLHSELNLSSLELGDSALYFCASSVGGDGNTIYFGEGSWLTVV.

This chain uses TRBV3-1 with TRBJ2-1, with 15 bases lining up with TRBD2. Germline CDR1 LGHDT, CDR2 YNNKEL (reference sequence). Unmatched junction bases numbered 7, after V lost 2 bases and J lost 8 bases. The CDR3 loop spans 17 amino acids. CDR3 in DNA: TGTGCCAGCAGCCAATACGGGACTAGCGGGAGGAGGGATGAGCAGTTCTTC. Its translation is CASSQYGTSGRRDEQFF.

The chain uses TRBV5-1 and TRBJ2-2, with D perhaps matching TRBD2 (6 bases). V was cut by 3 bases and J by 7 bases, with 10 bases left in between. Germline V gene lookup returns CDR1 SGHRS and CDR2 YFSETQ. CDR3 length equals 13 residues. The CDR3, as DNA: TGCGCCAGCAGCTACCGACTAGACGGGGAGCTGTTTTTT. It codes for CASSYRLDGELFF.

This clonotype was counted ten times or more. The chain combines TRBV12-3 or TRBV12-4 with TRBJ1-1, with D maybe TRBD1 (5 bases). V gave up 3 bases and J gave up 2 bases, with 13 bases separating them. This CDR3 has 15 residues. The CDR3 DNA follows: TGTGCCAGCAGTTTTAACGGACATAGAAACACTGAAGCTTTCTTT. Its protein product is CASSFNGHRNTEAFF.

This clonotype was observed many times. The V and J genes are TRBV5-6 and TRBJ2-1; 11 nucleotides agree with TRBD2. Germline lookup yields CDR1 SGHDT and CDR2 YYEEEE. The CDR3 has 16 residues. Losses at the gene ends were 4 bases for V and 4 bases for J; bases not matched to a gene: 7. CDR3 nucleotide sequence: TGTGCCAGCAGCCTTAGCGGGAGGGCCCCATACAATGAGCAGTTCTTC. It yields the protein CASSLSGRAPYNEQFF.

The sample holds many counts of this clonotype. The chain has TRBV2 and TRBJ2-1; 8 nucleotides match TRBD2. Germline V gives CDR1 SNHLY, CDR2 FYNNEI. With 6 bases clipped from V and 9 bases from J, the junction kept 16 bases outside the gene matches. The CDR3 extends over 16 amino acids. The CDR3 bases are TGTGCCAGCAGCGTCGACCAAGCGGGAGCCTTACGTGAGCAGTTCTTC. Amino acids: CASSVDQAGALREQFF.

This clonotype has at least ten counts. V and J are TRBV28 and TRBJ1-5; TRBD1 is a possible D gene (6 bases). Germline assignment: CDR1 MDHEN and CDR2 SYDVKM. Deletions cut 6 bases from V and 3 bases from J, with 12 bases between. CDR3 length: 14 residues. The CDR3 DNA is TGTGCCAGCAGACAGGACAGTCTCAATCAGCCCCAGCATTTT. This sequence encodes CASRQDSLNQPQHF.

There are many counts of this clonotype. This chain uses TRBV11-2 with TRBJ2-1; no firm D call. CDR3 length: 16 amino acids. Deletions cut 0 bases from V and 0 bases from J, with 9 bases between. Germline lookup yields CDR1 SGHAT and CDR2 FQNNGV. The CDR3 is CASSLERLSSYNEQFF. As DNA, the CDR3 is TGTGCCAGCAGCTTAGAACGTCTAAGCTCCTACAATGAGCAGTTCTTC.

This clonotype was detected many times. The V and J genes are TRBV28 and TRBJ2-2, with D perhaps TRBD2 (5 bases). Germline V gene sequence: CDR1 MDHEN, CDR2 SYDVKM. The V gene lost 10 bases and the J gene lost 1 base, with 10 bases spanning the gap. The CDR3 length is 13 residues. DNA for the CDR3: TGTGCCACCGGACTTCAGAACACCGGGGAGCTGTTTTTT. It yields the protein CATGLQNTGELFF.

The chain uses TRBV24-1 and TRBJ2-1; maybe TRBD2 (5 bases). Germline loops: CDR1 KGHDR, CDR2 SFDVKD. The CDR3 extends over 18 amino acids. The germline V and J ends were trimmed by 4 bases and 0 bases, with 18 bases remaining between them. CDR3: CATSDQRAAGGSYNEQFF. DNA of the CDR3: TGTGCCACCAGTGACCAAAGGGCCGCCGGAGGCTCCTACAATGAGCAGTTCTTC.

There are many counts of this clonotype. The rearrangement uses TRBV20-1 and TRBJ2-3; perhaps TRBD2 as D (5 bases). Trimming took 6 bases from V and 3 from J, leaving 16 bases between them. In germline, CDR1 is DFQATT, CDR2 SNEGSKA (reference sequence). This CDR3 region has 14 residues. The CDR3 nucleotides are TGCAGTGCCAAGCGGCGGGTGGGGACAGATACGCAGTATTTT. It specifies CSAKRRVGTDTQYF.

In its sample, this clonotype was seen many times. The gene calls are TRBV30 and TRBJ2-7; 7 nucleotides match TRBD1. J gave up 7 bases and V 1 base, and 10 bases lay outside the gene matches. Germline V gene sequence: CDR1 GTSNPN, CDR2 SVGIG (reference sequence). The CDR3 has 14 residues. CDR3 sequence: CAWSGGERGREQYF. The CDR3 DNA follows: TGTGCCTGGAGTGGAGGTGAAAGGGGGCGAGAGCAGTACTTC.

CDR3 nucleotides: TGTGCCAGCAGTCAGGGACTCAGACTCTATGGCTACACCTTC. Amino acids: CASSQGLRLYGYTF. The chain links TRBV28 to TRBJ1-2, with D perhaps matching TRBD1 (5 bases). The CDR3 consists of 14 residues. Germline values: CDR1 MDHEN, CDR2 SYDVKM. V was shortened by 5 bases and J by 4 bases, with 14 bases between the two germline ends.